This paragraph covers one TCR beta chain sequence. Its antigen is undetermined. This record comes from a study of shared clonotypes between healthy human individuals. At deep level, the assay was performed. Genomic DNA per cell subset filled all wells of several immunoSEQ plates. The assay was immunoSEQ multiplex PCR, and TCRdb's table has in-frame clones only and misses some. The repertoire holds over a million clones, with 75% to 85% as singletons. Study findings and constraints: Unshared clonotypes carried lower generation probabilities than those common to all four donors.

Sequencing was performed on memory CD4+ T cells from PBMCs. Described subset: CD45RA-negative fraction. This receptor was taken from a man aged 18-30 years in good health. Some clones in this sample may be carry-over from other donors' samples.

CDR3 DNA sequence: TGTGCCAGCATCCGAGACGGCCGCGCGAGGGAGACCCAGTACTTC. This gives the protein CASIRDGRARETQYF. This rearrangement joins TRBV2 to TRBJ2-5; D uncertain. Germline lookup yields CDR1 SNHLY and CDR2 FYNNEI. The CDR3 consists of 15 residues. Trimming took off 7 bases at V and 5 bases at J, with 20 bases between the two ends.